This note documents a single T cell receptor beta chain sequence. Its antigen remains unidentified. With V trimmed by 5 bases and J by 10 bases, 7 bases remained unmatched. CDR1 and CDR2 (germline): SGHTA, FQGNSA. This CDR3 is built from 13 residues. This record comes from a study of cytomegalovirus exposure and HLA in healthy donors. Overall study findings and caveats: The authors excluded some V segments, including TRBV6-2 and TRBV6-3, as indistinguishable. Reportedly, HLA-A and HLA-B alleles of most subjects were accurately predicted from TCR beta. HLA restriction was apparent for most CMV-associated TCR beta chains in a later analysis. DRB1 had the most TCR associations and HLA-C the fewest, a later analysis found, with rates varying by HLA locus.

Amplification used 60 Vbeta primers and 13 Jbeta primers. TCRdb's table, derived via immunoSEQ multiplex PCR, lists solely in-frame clones and lacks some. The table records 75,000 to 100,000 clones, just under 80% of them present only once. The receptor comes from a man in his thirties or forties in good health and CMV-seronegative. Sequences were obtained from PBMCs. The V call is TRBV7-2, the J call TRBJ2-1, with 8 positions matching TRBD1. The CDR3 sequence: CASSPDRDQEQFF. In nucleotides, the CDR3 is TGTGCCAGCAGCCCGGACAGGGATCAGGAGCAGTTCTTC.